What follows are 24 T cell receptor beta chains derived from one specimen sequenced in a study of blood T cell repertoires in COVID-19. Libraries were prepared by immunoSEQ multiplex PCR; TCRdb keeps only in-frame clonotypes and omits some of them. The data show roughly 280,000 clones, 87% seen once. Sequenced material: peripheral blood. These receptor sequences come from a woman between 50 and 59 years old who had recovered from COVID-19.

The chain recombines TRBV28 with TRBJ1-5; 9 positions agree with TRBD1. The CDR3 extends over 17 amino acids. V trimming: 6 bases; J trimming: 2 bases; junction bases outside the gene matches: 11. The germline gives CDR1 MDHEN, CDR2 SYDVKM. This CDR3 reads CASSSLTGGVGNQPQHF. DNA for the CDR3: TGTGCCAGCAGCTCCTTGACAGGGGGGGTTGGCAATCAGCCCCAGCATTTT.

This chain joins TRBV6-2 or TRBV6-3 and TRBJ1-1, with no clear D. Germline V lookup: CDR1 MNHEY, CDR2 SVGEGT. The V end was cut by 2 bases, the J end by 1 base, with 5 bases between. This CDR3 contains 13 residues. CDR3 in amino acids: CASSYVANTEAFF. Here the CDR3 DNA reads TGTGCCAGCAGTTACGTGGCGAACACTGAAGCTTTCTTT.

CDR3 in amino acids: CASREVGGNTEAFF. DNA of the CDR3: TGTGCCAGCAGGGAGGTGGGAGGGAACACTGAAGCTTTCTTT. V and J are TRBV6-5 and TRBJ1-1, with unresolved D. Germline CDR1 reads MNHEY; CDR2 reads SVGAGI. The CDR3 loop spans 14 amino acids. Trimming stripped 6 bases from V and 1 base from J, with 12 bases between.

This clone was picked up a small number of times. This chain connects TRBV7-9 to TRBJ2-1; 10 bases match TRBD2. V lost 8 bases and J lost 8; bases outside the gene matches: 6. The germline V gene encodes CDR1 SEHNR and CDR2 FQNEAQ (reference sequence). The length of the CDR3 is 13 residues. In DNA form, the CDR3 reads TGTGCCAGCGGAGCGGGGGGGCGCGATGAGCAGTTCTTC. It translates to CASGAGGRDEQFF.

This clone came up many times. The V and J genes are TRBV6-5 and TRBJ1-3, with D unclear. The CDR3 sequence is 13 residues long. V gave up 7 bases and J gave up 4 bases, with 11 bases separating them. Germline CDR1 is MNHEY and CDR2 is SVGAGI. In DNA form, the CDR3 reads TGTGCCAGCATTAACAGTGGGGGAAACACCATATATTTT. Amino acids: CASINSGGNTIYF.

The chain joins TRBV19 to TRBJ1-2; D unclear. CDR1 is LNHDA and CDR2 is SQIVND in the germline V gene (reference sequence). The CDR3 is 16 residues long. V dropped 4 bases and J dropped 8 bases, with 23 bases sitting between them. The CDR3 is CASSNIQARSGGGYTF. The CDR3 region has the DNA TGTGCCAGTAGTAACATTCAAGCGCGGAGCGGCGGGGGCTACACCTTC.

The chain couples TRBV1 to TRBJ1-2; the D call in the table, TRBD1, was not verified against the DNA. TRBV1 is a known pseudogene. This CDR3 is 14 amino acids long. In DNA form, the CDR3 reads TGCACCAGCATCGCAACAGGGGGAAGCTATGGCTACACCTTC. Translation: CTSIATGGSYGYTF.

This clone was picked up many times. V gene TRBV28 combines with J gene TRBJ1-2; D is unresolved. CDR3 length: 13 residues. Germline V gives CDR1 MDHEN, CDR2 SYDVKM. Trimming removed 6 bases from V and 8 bases from J, with 16 bases in between. CDR3 sequence reads: CASRTRTPRGYTF. CDR3 DNA: TGTGCCAGCAGAACCAGAACACCACGCGGCTACACCTTC.

This clone was recorded once. The V and J genes are TRBV10-3 and TRBJ2-5, with 13 bases that match TRBD2. Looked up from germline, CDR1 is ENHRY and CDR2 is SYGVKD. The CDR3 sequence is 17 residues long. V trimming: 6 bases; J trimming: 2 bases; junction bases outside the gene matches: 9. CDR3 in DNA: TGTGCCATCAGCCCGGGACTAGCGGGGCGGCTACAAGAGACCCAGTACTTC. It codes for CAISPGLAGRLQETQYF.

V gene TRBV24-1 combines with J gene TRBJ1-2, with D possibly TRBD1 on 5 matching bases. V dropped 7 bases and J dropped 2 bases, with 13 bases sitting between them. This CDR3 contains 14 residues. Germline-derived CDR1 and CDR2 are KGHDR and SFDVKD. In nucleotides, the CDR3 is TGTGCCACCAGCCTTCCGACAGCGAACTATGGCTACACCTTC. Translating it yields CATSLPTANYGYTF.

This clone was counted a single time. V usage is TRBV10-3 and J usage is TRBJ2-7; TRBD2 aligns across 7 bases. The trim removed 5 bases at V and 2 bases at J, leaving 0 bases unmatched. Per germline, CDR1 ENHRY and CDR2 SYGVKD. This CDR3 has 12 amino acids. The CDR3 loop is CAISSGAYEQYF. CDR3 bases: TGTGCCATCAGTAGCGGGGCCTACGAGCAGTACTTC.

V is TRBV28 and J is TRBJ2-7; D call uncertain. The ends were cut back, 3 bases at V and 4 bases at J, with 13 bases in the middle. The V gene's germline CDR1 is MDHEN and CDR2 SYDVKM. This CDR3 has 14 residues. The CDR3 DNA is TGTGCCAGCAGTTTTCCGGGTGATCTATACGAGCAGTACTTC. This sequence encodes CASSFPGDLYEQYF.

A note on this clone: Mismatch with germline at one junction end may stem from a read error. V and J are TRBV19 and TRBJ1-1; D not resolved. Germline V gene sequence: CDR1 LNHDA, CDR2 SQIVND (reference sequence). CDR3 length: 17 residues. In DNA form, the CDR3 reads TGTGCCAGTAGTTTAGAGGGTACCAGGCCGTTCCTTCTTGAAGCTTTCTTT. Residues: CASSLEGTRPFLLEAFF. The whole variable domain, filled in from reference TRBV19 and TRBJ1-1, reads DGGITQSPKYLFRKEGQNVTLSCEQNLNHDAMYWYRQDPGQGLRLIYYSQIVNDFQKGDIAEGYSVSREKKESFPLTVTSAQKNPTAFYLCASSLEGTRPFLLEAFFGQGTRLTVV.

This clone has just one count. As DNA, the CDR3 is TGTGCCAGCAGCTTAAGAACTAGCGGGGGAGAGACCCAGTACTTC. Translated, it gives CASSLRTSGGETQYF. The rearrangement links TRBV5-6 to TRBJ2-5, with 11 positions matching TRBD2. V was clipped by 2 bases and J by 4 bases; unmatched bases: 4. Looked up from germline, CDR1 is SGHDT and CDR2 is YYEEEE. CDR3 size: 15 residues.

With respect to this clone: This same CDR3 is encoded by further DNA sequences in the sample. This rearrangement joins TRBV19 to TRBJ2-1; weak D call: TRBD2 (6 bases). The germline V and J ends were trimmed by 3 bases and 0 bases, with 6 bases remaining between them. Per germline, CDR1 LNHDA and CDR2 SQIVND (reference sequence). This CDR3 spans 14 amino acids. The CDR3 DNA reads as TGTGCCAGTAGTATCGGGGGCTCCTACAATGAGCAGTTCTTC. Its translation: CASSIGGSYNEQFF.

This clone was counted a few times. The V and J genes are TRBV11-1 and TRBJ1-5; no clear D. The ends were cut back, 1 base at V and 6 bases at J, with 7 bases in the middle. Germline assignment: CDR1 SGHAT and CDR2 FQDESV (reference sequence). The CDR3 totals 13 residues. CDR3 coding DNA: TGTGCCAGCAGCTTAGGAGTCGCTCAGCCCCAGCATTTT. Its protein product is CASSLGVAQPQHF.

This sequence joins TRBV7-9 and TRBJ1-1; no firm D call. The CDR3 runs to 13 residues. Per the germline V gene, CDR1 is SEHNR and CDR2 is FQNEAQ (reference sequence). V was clipped by 4 bases and J by 6 bases, with 12 bases between them. The CDR3 DNA is TGTGCCAGCAGCTACGACCGGAGCTCTGAAGCTTTCTTT. It translates to CASSYDRSSEAFF.

The chain uses TRBV6-5 and TRBJ2-1; D is undetermined. Trimming shortened V by 6 bases and J by 9 bases, and 9 bases separated the two germline ends. This CDR3 has 11 residues. Germline V gene data show CDR1 as MNHEY and CDR2 as SVGAGI. Written as DNA, the CDR3 is TGTGCCAGCAGCCTAGGTCCTGAGCAGTTCTTC. Translating it yields CASSLGPEQFF.

The J gene is TRBJ1-5, the V gene TRBV15; 9 nucleotides line up with TRBD1. This CDR3 contains 18 residues. The germline gives CDR1 LNHNV, CDR2 YYDKDF (reference sequence). V lost 1 base, J lost 0 bases, and 7 bases stayed unmatched. The CDR3 DNA reads as TGTGCCACCAGCAGAGGCCGGACAGGGGCATATAGCAATCAGCCCCAGCATTTT. Amino acid sequence: CATSRGRTGAYSNQPQHF.

This clone came up a few times. CDR3 nucleotide sequence: TGCAGTGCTAGTGGGACAGGGGATGTTGGCTACACCTTC. The encoded protein is CSASGTGDVGYTF. The V gene is TRBV20-1, the J gene TRBJ1-2; 10 nucleotides agree with TRBD1. The length of the CDR3 is 13 residues. Germline V lookup: CDR1 DFQATT, CDR2 SNEGSKA (reference sequence). V lost 3 bases to trimming and J lost 7 bases; unmatched junction nucleotides: 5.

V usage is TRBV5-4 and J usage is TRBJ1-2; D is possibly TRBD1 (6 bases). The V and J ends lost 0 bases and 8 bases respectively, with 14 bases between them. The length of the CDR3 is 14 residues. Germline values: CDR1 SGHNT, CDR2 YYREEE (reference sequence). Written as DNA, the CDR3 is TGTGCCAGCAGCTTGGACCGACAGGCTAGAGGCTACACCTTC. Translating it yields CASSLDRQARGYTF.

The genes are TRBV2 and TRBJ2-5, with 13 positions matching TRBD2. With V trimmed by 6 bases and J by 4 bases, 8 bases remained unmatched. Germline CDR1 is SNHLY and CDR2 is FYNNEI. The CDR3 length is 16 residues. For the CDR3, the DNA is TGTGCCAGCAGAGTCTCTTGGACTAGCGGGAGAGAGACCCAGTACTTC. Its protein product is CASRVSWTSGRETQYF.

This sequence joins TRBV10-3 and TRBJ1-5; 7 bases agree with TRBD1. Unmatched junction bases numbered 1, after V lost 3 bases and J lost 5 bases. The CDR3 runs to 13 residues. Germline V gene sequence: CDR1 ENHRY, CDR2 SYGVKD. Written as DNA, the CDR3 is TGTGCCATCAGTGAAGGGGGCTATCAGCCCCAGCATTTT. This codes for CAISEGGYQPQHF.

The chain links TRBV5-5 to TRBJ1-1; 8 positions agree with TRBD1. Germline V gives CDR1 SGHKS, CDR2 YYEKEE (reference sequence). This CDR3 region has 13 residues. J was trimmed by 4 bases and V by 3 bases; bases with no gene match: 2. The CDR3 DNA reads as TGTGCCAGCAGCTCGACAGGGGCCACTGAAGCTTTCTTT. This encodes CASSSTGATEAFF. Supplemented by reference TRBV5-5 and TRBJ1-1, the full variable domain reads DAGVTQSPTHLIKTRGQQVTLRCSPISGHKSVSWYQQVLGQGPQFIFQYYEKEERGRGNFPDRFSARQFPNYSSELNVNALLLGDSALYLCASSSTGATEAFFGQGTRLTVV.